This entry concerns a single T cell receptor (beta chain). The antigen is not known. The sample comes from a study of cytomegalovirus exposure and HLA in healthy donors. The study, taken as a whole, reports: Presence/absence comparisons presumed near-even sequencing depth among donors. Rare sequences made up most TCRs, while some public TCRs were found in many donors.

PCR primers comprised 60 Vbeta and 13 Jbeta primers. Profiling relied on immunoSEQ multiplex PCR, and the TCRdb table lists in-frame clones only, not all of them. The sample has about 200,000 clones, 70% seen once; the top ten hold about 3%. Trimming left V 7 bases short and J 4 bases short, with 18 bases between. The CDR3 extends over 15 amino acids. Germline V gene sequence: CDR1 LNHDA, CDR2 SQIVND (reference sequence). This sequence originates from a man between 40 and 49 years old in good health and CMV-seropositive. Sequenced sample: PBMCs. The genes are TRBV19 and TRBJ2-3, with D possibly matching TRBD2 (5 bases). CDR3 sequence (DNA): TGTGCCAGTACCGCGACCGCGGGCAAGGCAGATACGCAGTATTTT. It translates to CASTATAGKADTQYF.